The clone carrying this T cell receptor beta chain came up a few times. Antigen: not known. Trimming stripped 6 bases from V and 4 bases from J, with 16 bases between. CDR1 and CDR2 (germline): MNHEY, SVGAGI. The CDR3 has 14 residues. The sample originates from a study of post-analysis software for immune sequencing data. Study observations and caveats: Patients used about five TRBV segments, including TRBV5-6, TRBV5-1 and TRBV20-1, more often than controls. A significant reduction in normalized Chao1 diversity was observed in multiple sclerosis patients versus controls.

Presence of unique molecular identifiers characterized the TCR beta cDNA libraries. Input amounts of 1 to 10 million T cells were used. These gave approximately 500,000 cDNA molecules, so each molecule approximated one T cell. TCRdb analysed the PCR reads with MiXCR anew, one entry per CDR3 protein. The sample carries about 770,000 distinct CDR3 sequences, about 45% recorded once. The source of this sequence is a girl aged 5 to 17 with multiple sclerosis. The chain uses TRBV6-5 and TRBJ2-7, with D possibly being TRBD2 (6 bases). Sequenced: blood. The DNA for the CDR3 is TGTGCCAGCAGCTTAGGGGTGGCGGGGTACGAGCAGTACTTC. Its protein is CASSLGVAGYEQYF.